These 17 T cell receptor beta chains share one sample of origin, sequenced in a study of cytomegalovirus exposure and HLA in healthy donors. TCRdb's table, derived via immunoSEQ multiplex PCR, lists solely in-frame clones and lacks some. The data show roughly 67,000 clones, about nine tenths seen once. The specimen sequenced was PBMCs. Receptors were obtained from a man aged 18 to 29 in good health and CMV-seronegative.

This clone has a single count. This chain joins TRBV2 and TRBJ1-1; D unresolved. Germline-derived CDR1 and CDR2 are SNHLY and FYNNEI. The CDR3 is 14 amino acids. Trimming pared 3 bases from V and 1 base from J, leaving 9 bases between. The CDR3 here is CASSDPGRNTEAFF. CDR3 nucleotide sequence: TGTGCCAGCAGTGACCCCGGGAGGAACACTGAAGCTTTCTTT.

This chain links TRBV7-3 with TRBJ2-3, with TRBD2 identical over 10 bases. The V segment lost 5 bases and the J segment 3 bases; nucleotides outside the gene matches: 5. The CDR3 has 15 amino acids. CDR1 and CDR2 from the germline V gene are SGHTA and FQGTGA. In DNA, the CDR3 is TGTGCCAGCAGCCTTGGGGGACTAGCGACAGATACGCAGTATTTT. It specifies CASSLGGLATDTQYF.

The rearrangement joins TRBV4-2 to TRBJ2-7, with D perhaps matching TRBD2 (6 bases). The CDR3 is made up of 15 amino acids. The V end was cut by 5 bases, the J end by 3 bases, with 17 bases between. CDR1 and CDR2 from the germline V gene are LGHNA and YNFKEQ. CDR3 sequence: CASSTYGTSHYEQYF. The CDR3 DNA follows: TGTGCCAGCAGCACCTACGGGACTTCCCACTACGAGCAGTACTTC.

This clone was seen more than once but under ten times. The chain couples TRBV28 to TRBJ2-7, with D perhaps TRBD1 (5 bases). This CDR3 is built from 14 residues. Germline loops: CDR1 MDHEN, CDR2 SYDVKM. Deletions cut 4 bases from V and 1 base from J, with 11 bases between. CDR3: CASSWAQGSYEQYF. The CDR3 region has the DNA TGTGCCAGCAGTTGGGCCCAGGGATCCTACGAGCAGTACTTC.

V is TRBV6-5 and J is TRBJ2-3, with 11 bases identical to TRBD2. The germline CDR1 and CDR2 sequences are MNHEY and SVGAGI. The length of the CDR3 is 15 residues. Germline trimming cut 5 bases from V and 5 bases from J; bases unmatched to any gene: 6. The chain's CDR3 is CASSPSGRRIDTQYF. Here the CDR3 DNA reads TGTGCCAGCAGTCCTAGCGGGAGGAGGATAGATACGCAGTATTTT.

The V and J genes are TRBV4-1 and TRBJ2-3; 7 nucleotides match TRBD1. This CDR3 has 16 amino acids. V was clipped by 2 bases and J by 5 bases; unmatched bases: 10. CDR1 is MGHRA, CDR2 YSYEKL, per germline. DNA for the CDR3: TGCGCCAGCAGCCAACGGACAGGTCGGCTCCGAGATACGCAGTATTTT. It codes for CASSQRTGRLRDTQYF.

The chain uses TRBV5-1 and TRBJ2-1; no clear D. This CDR3 has 13 amino acids. Trimming took off 2 bases at V and 8 bases at J, with 11 bases between the two ends. Germline CDR1 reads SGHRS; CDR2 reads YFSETQ. The CDR3 bases are TGCGCCAGCAGCTTAGCACCAACCGATGAGCAGTTCTTC. It translates to CASSLAPTDEQFF.

This clone was counted once. The J gene is TRBJ2-1, the V gene TRBV10-3, with D possibly TRBD2 on 5 matching bases. Germline-derived CDR1 and CDR2 are ENHRY and SYGVKD. The CDR3 consists of 15 residues. The V end lost 0 bases, the J end lost 0 bases, and 6 bases lay between the germline ends. DNA of the CDR3: TGTGCCATCAGTGAGTCAGGGAGCTCCTACAATGAGCAGTTCTTC. It specifies CAISESGSSYNEQFF.

This clone was counted between two and nine times. The J gene is TRBJ2-2, the V gene TRBV6-5, with TRBD1 matching 8 bases. The germline CDR1 and CDR2 sequences are MNHEY and SVGAGI. The junction had 7 bases not matched to a gene; V was cut back by 8 bases and J by 5 bases. This CDR3 comprises 14 residues. The CDR3 nucleotides are TGTGCCAGCTCACAGGGGGAGGAAACCGGGGAGCTGTTTTTT. Residues: CASSQGEETGELFF.

A single count supports this clone. The chain has TRBV11-2 and TRBJ1-2, with 11 bases fitting TRBD1. The junction had 1 base not matched to a gene; V was cut back by 6 bases and J by 4 bases. The CDR3 runs to 13 residues. Germline CDR1 and CDR2: SGHAT and FQNNGV. CDR3 sequence (DNA): TGTGCCAGCAGGGGACAGGGGGTCTATGGCTACACCTTC. It is translated as CASRGQGVYGYTF.

The V and J genes are TRBV18 and TRBJ2-3, with D possibly being TRBD1 (6 bases). Trimming cost V 2 bases and J 0 bases, with 12 bases left between them. Germline V CDR1 and CDR2: KGHSH, LQKENI. There are 16 residues in the CDR3. In DNA form, the CDR3 reads TGTGCCAGCTCACCATGGAAGGGGGAAAGCACAGATACGCAGTATTTT. Protein sequence: CASSPWKGESTDTQYF.

This rearrangement joins TRBV4-3 to TRBJ2-6, with D unclear. The CDR3 spans 15 residues. Per germline, CDR1 LGHNA and CDR2 YSLEER. The V and J ends lost 0 bases and 2 bases respectively, with 5 bases between them. CDR3 bases: TGCGCCAGCAGCCAAGAGTTTACTGGGGCCAACGTCCTGACTTTC. Translating it yields CASSQEFTGANVLTF.

The genes are TRBV27 and TRBJ2-7; 14 bases agree with TRBD2. J gave up 2 bases and V 6 bases, and 15 bases lay outside the gene matches. The CDR3 length is 19 residues. Germline loops: CDR1 MNHEY, CDR2 SMNVEV (reference sequence). As DNA, the CDR3 is TGTGCCAGCAGACCAAATCCGGGACTAGCGGGAGTATGGGCCTACGAGCAGTACTTC. It specifies CASRPNPGLAGVWAYEQYF.

The V and J genes are TRBV7-9 and TRBJ2-3; possibly TRBD2 for D (5 bases). Trimming pared 5 bases from V and 1 base from J, leaving 7 bases between. This CDR3 is 13 amino acids long. CDR1 and CDR2 from the germline V gene are SEHNR and FQNEAQ (reference sequence). The CDR3 DNA is TGTGCCAGCAGCCCCGGGGGCACAGATACGCAGTATTTT. As protein: CASSPGGTDTQYF.

This chain connects TRBV7-9 to TRBJ2-3; D is unclear. Germline lookup yields CDR1 SEHNR and CDR2 FQNEAQ (reference sequence). The CDR3 extends over 12 amino acids. Between the trimmed V and J ends, which lost 7 bases and 4 bases, there was a span of 9 bases. CDR3 bases: TGTGCCAGCACCTACCCCCCAGATACGCAGTATTTT. It is translated as CASTYPPDTQYF.

The chain couples TRBV30 to TRBJ2-7; D not certain. This CDR3 region has 14 residues. Germline lookup yields CDR1 GTSNPN and CDR2 SVGIG (reference sequence). Trimming removed 2 bases at V and 0 bases at J, with 11 bases between. The CDR3: CAWSNQPISYEQYF. CDR3 coding DNA: TGTGCCTGGAGTAACCAACCTATCTCCTACGAGCAGTACTTC.

This chain uses TRBV6-1 with TRBJ1-2; D perhaps matches TRBD1 (6 bases). The germline gives CDR1 MNHNS, CDR2 SASEGT. V was pared by 11 bases and J by 6 bases, with 19 bases between. The CDR3 contains 13 residues. The CDR3 protein is CAGKQGVLDGYTF. The CDR3 region has the DNA TGTGCCGGGAAACAGGGAGTACTCGATGGCTACACCTTC.